This passage covers 21 T cell receptor beta chains from one sample sequenced in a study of regulatory T cells in long-lasting Graves disease. Assembly of TCR beta libraries relied on iRepertoire HTBI primers together with Arm-PCR of CDR3 regions. TCRdb ran MiXCR on the multiplex PCR reads and lists one entry per CDR3 protein. The sample lists 360,000 or so distinct CDR3 sequences, roughly 12% seen once, with under 20% in the top ten. Time point defined: newly diagnosed GD, antithyroid drugs for less than 3 months. There was RNA extracted from PBMCs, and the TCR library was made from it. These data are also associated with another study on T cells in Graves' hyperthyroidism and ophthalmopathy.

This specimen was peripheral blood mononuclear cells (PBMCs), taken at new diagnosis, from a patient treated with antithyroid drugs. All receptors derive from a young woman with Graves disease.

About this clonotype: This may arise from a read error, as a much more abundant clone is one base away. This chain joins TRBV7-2 and TRBJ2-7; D may correspond to TRBD1 or TRBD2 (5 bases each). The V end lost 5 bases, the J end lost 5 bases, and 13 bases lay between the germline ends. From germline, CDR1 is SGHTA and CDR2 FQGNSA. The CDR3 extends over 13 amino acids. CDR3 DNA sequence: TGTGCCAGCAGCAAGGGACGATCCCACGAGCAGTACTTC. Its protein product is CASSKGRSHEQYF. The full variable domain, its missing parts supplied by reference TRBV7-2 and TRBJ2-7, is GAGVSQSPSNKVTEKGKDVELRCDPISGHTALYWYRQSLGQGLEFLIYFQGNSAPDKSGLPSDRFSAERTGGSVSTLTIQRTQQEDSAVYLCASSKGRSHEQYFGPGTRLTVT.

This clonotype was counted a few times. This chain links TRBV2 with TRBJ2-5; 13 bases fit TRBD2. Unmatched junction bases numbered 5, after V lost 4 bases and J lost 3 bases. CDR3 length: 16 residues. CDR1 is SNHLY and CDR2 is FYNNEI in the germline V gene. The CDR3 bases are TGTGCCAGCAGTGGGACTAGCGGGGGCTACGAAGAGACCCAGTACTTC. It yields the protein CASSGTSGGYEETQYF. Using reference TRBV2 and TRBJ2-5 for the parts outside the CDR3, the full variable domain is EPEVTQTPSHQVTQMGQEVILRCVPISNHLYFYWYRQILGQKVEFLVSFYNNEISEKSEIFDDQFSVERPDGSNFTLKIRSTKLEDSAMYFCASSGTSGGYEETQYFGPGTRLLVL.

Ten or more counts support this clonotype. J is TRBJ2-5 and V is TRBV3-1; D might be TRBD1 (6 bases). The CDR3 extends over 15 amino acids. V was clipped by 5 bases and J by 3 bases, with 16 bases between them. The germline gives CDR1 LGHDT, CDR2 YNNKEL (reference sequence). For the CDR3, the DNA is TGTGCCAGCAGCTTTAAACCTACAGGGAAAGAGACCCAGTACTTC. Translation gives CASSFKPTGKETQYF.

In this sample, this clonotype turned up a few times. V usage is TRBV29-1 and J usage is TRBJ2-1; TRBD1 or TRBD2 may be the D gene (5 bases each). The CDR3 sequence is 13 residues long. V shed 6 bases and J shed 0 bases, with 9 bases lying between them. CDR1 is SQVTM and CDR2 is ANQGSEA in the germline V gene. CDR3 sequence (DNA): TGCAGCGTAAGGGACGGCTCCTACAATGAGCAGTTCTTC. Its translation: CSVRDGSYNEQFF.

In its sample, this clonotype was seen many times. V is TRBV6-1 and J is TRBJ1-3; possible D gene TRBD1, 5 bases. Trimming removed 5 bases at V and 2 bases at J, with 13 bases between. Germline V gene sequence: CDR1 MNHNS, CDR2 SASEGT. The CDR3 runs 15 residues. CDR3 coding DNA: TGTGCCAGCAGTCAGACAGTCACGCCTGGAAACACCATATATTTT. This codes for CASSQTVTPGNTIYF.

This clonotype turned up a few times. This sequence joins TRBV25-1 and TRBJ1-2; 7 bases map to TRBD1. The CDR3 is 17 residues long. The V and J ends lost 4 bases and 5 bases, in that order; junction bases with no gene match: 16. The germline gives CDR1 MGHDK, CDR2 SYGVNS. CDR3 in DNA: TGTGCCAGCAGTGGGCATCGACCAGGGGGACAATCATATGGCTACACCTTC. Residues: CASSGHRPGGQSYGYTF.

With regard to this clonotype: One base away lies a much larger clone, so this may be a sequencing read error. The chain carries TRBV6-1 and TRBJ1-2; 8 bases fit TRBD1. There are 15 residues in the CDR3. The V gene's germline CDR1 is MNHNS and CDR2 SASEGT. This CDR3 is CAGRIPGQENYGYTF. The DNA of the CDR3 is TGTGCCGGCAGGATCCCGGGACAGGAAAACTATGGCTACACCTTC.

This clonotype was detected ten times or more. The chain couples TRBV2 to TRBJ1-6, with a tentative D call TRBD1 (5 bases). This CDR3 region has 15 residues. V shed 4 bases and J shed 4 bases, with 11 bases lying between them. Germline V gene lookup returns CDR1 SNHLY and CDR2 FYNNEI. Here the CDR3 reads CASSGSGTYNSPLHF. CDR3 in DNA: TGTGCCAGCAGTGGTTCCGGGACTTATAATTCACCCCTCCACTTT.

The rearrangement uses TRBV20-1 and TRBJ1-1, with a possible D match to TRBD1 (5 bases). The V and J ends lost 0 bases and 3 bases respectively, with 11 bases between them. Germline-derived CDR1 and CDR2 are DFQATT and SNEGSKA (reference sequence). The CDR3 loop spans 14 amino acids. The CDR3 sequence is CSAREGGVDTEAFF. CDR3 nucleotide sequence: TGCAGTGCTAGAGAGGGGGGAGTAGACACTGAAGCTTTCTTT.

This chain joins TRBV28 and TRBJ2-4; 12 bases fit TRBD1. The DNA end lines up better with TRBJ1-2; the J call may be wrong. The CDR3 is 14 residues long. CDR1 MDHEN and CDR2 SYDVKM come from the germline V gene. The CDR3 loop is CASRSGTGGDGYTF. DNA of the CDR3: TGTGCCAGCAGGTCGGGGACAGGGGGCGATGGCTACACCTTC.

The chain has TRBV19 and TRBJ1-1; maybe TRBD1 (6 bases). Looked up from germline, CDR1 is LNHDA and CDR2 is SQIVND (reference sequence). The length of the CDR3 is 13 residues. V was pared by 3 bases and J by 8 bases, with 13 bases between. This CDR3 reads CASSIFGQGEAFF. The CDR3, as DNA: TGTGCCAGTAGTATTTTCGGGCAGGGGGAAGCTTTCTTT.

V usage is TRBV9 and J usage is TRBJ1-3; D possibly corresponds to TRBD1 (5 bases). Between the trimmed V and J ends, which lost 4 bases and 2 bases, there was a span of 16 bases. This CDR3 has 16 residues. Germline V gives CDR1 SGDLS, CDR2 YYNGEE. CDR3 amino acids: CASSLTGAQTGNTIYF. CDR3 nucleotide sequence: TGTGCCAGCAGCCTAACCGGGGCACAAACTGGAAACACCATATATTTT.

This clonotype has just a few counts. This chain joins TRBV12-5 and TRBJ2-1; D is possibly TRBD2 (5 bases). Germline assignment: CDR1 LGHNT and CDR2 FRNRAP. This CDR3 has 16 amino acids. Trimming left V 7 bases short and J 7 bases short, with 23 bases between. CDR3 protein: CASALEVGVMGNEQFF. The CDR3 DNA reads as TGTGCTAGTGCCCTGGAGGTCGGGGTTATGGGGAATGAGCAGTTCTTC.

The sample holds many counts of this clonotype. The J gene is TRBJ2-1, the V gene TRBV24-1, with 7 nucleotides matching TRBD2. The germline gives CDR1 KGHDR, CDR2 SFDVKD. The CDR3 totals 16 residues. Unmatched junction bases numbered 10, after V lost 1 base and J lost 8 bases. The CDR3 DNA sequence: TGTGCCACCAGTGATTTCCAACCCCCGGGGAGGGATGAGCAGTTCTTC. Translation: CATSDFQPPGRDEQFF.

This clonotype was recorded at least ten times. For the CDR3, the DNA is TGTGCCAGCAGCCCCGTGGGGGTCAATGAGCAGTTCTTC. Translation: CASSPVGVNEQFF. V gene TRBV7-3 combines with J gene TRBJ2-1; the D call may be TRBD1 or TRBD2 (5 bases each). Germline lookup yields CDR1 SGHTA and CDR2 FQGTGA. Trimming left V 5 bases short and J 6 bases short, with 11 bases between. CDR3 size: 13 residues.

This clonotype was seen a few times. The chain couples TRBV5-1 to TRBJ1-1, with a weak D call TRBD1 (6 bases). Germline CDR1 is SGHRS and CDR2 is YFSETQ. This CDR3 has 14 residues. The ends were cut back, 8 bases at V and 1 base at J, with 15 bases in the middle. The CDR3, as DNA: TGCGCCAGTCAGATGGGGGCCACGAACACTGAAGCTTTCTTT. It is translated as CASQMGATNTEAFF.

There are a few counts of this clonotype. J is TRBJ1-4 and V is TRBV4-1, with D possibly being TRBD1 (5 bases). The germline V gene has CDR1 MGHRA and CDR2 YSYEKL. The CDR3 runs 15 residues. The V gene lost 4 bases and the J gene lost 7 bases, with 16 bases spanning the gap. For the CDR3, the DNA is TGCGCCAGCAGCCCGGAAGGGCCCCAGGGTGAAAAACTGTTTTTT. It translates to CASSPEGPQGEKLFF.

This clonotype came up many times. The genes are TRBV12-3 or TRBV12-4 and TRBJ1-5, with 9 positions matching TRBD1. The junction had 9 bases not matched to a gene; V was cut back by 6 bases and J by 6 bases. The CDR3 sequence is 15 residues long. The CDR3: CASRHGGQGGQPQHF. DNA for the CDR3: TGTGCCAGCAGACACGGGGGACAGGGTGGTCAGCCCCAGCATTTT.

A few counts support this clonotype. V and J are TRBV28 and TRBJ2-1; D perhaps matches TRBD1 (6 bases). The CDR3 covers 14 residues. Looked up from germline, CDR1 is MDHEN and CDR2 is SYDVKM. Trimming took off 8 bases at V and 8 bases at J, with 19 bases between the two ends. The CDR3 reads CASGVRTDVYEQFF. The DNA of the CDR3 is TGTGCCAGCGGCGTTAGGACAGACGTCTATGAGCAGTTCTTC.

The chain links TRBV6-5 to TRBJ1-5; no clear D. Germline V CDR1 and CDR2: MNHEY, SVGAGI. The CDR3 sequence is 13 residues long. Deletions cut 4 bases from V and 13 bases from J, with 17 bases between. The CDR3 protein is CASSSSARAEQHF. The CDR3 coding sequence is TGTGCCAGCAGTTCCTCGGCTAGAGCGGAGCAGCATTTT.

This clonotype was detected many times. V is TRBV5-1 and J is TRBJ2-5, with D uncertain. The V gene's germline CDR1 is SGHRS and CDR2 YFSETQ. The V end was cut by 1 base, the J end by 4 bases, with 5 bases between. This CDR3 contains 12 residues. CDR3 protein: CASSLTAETQYF. CDR3 in DNA: TGCGCCAGCAGCTTGACAGCAGAGACCCAGTACTTC.